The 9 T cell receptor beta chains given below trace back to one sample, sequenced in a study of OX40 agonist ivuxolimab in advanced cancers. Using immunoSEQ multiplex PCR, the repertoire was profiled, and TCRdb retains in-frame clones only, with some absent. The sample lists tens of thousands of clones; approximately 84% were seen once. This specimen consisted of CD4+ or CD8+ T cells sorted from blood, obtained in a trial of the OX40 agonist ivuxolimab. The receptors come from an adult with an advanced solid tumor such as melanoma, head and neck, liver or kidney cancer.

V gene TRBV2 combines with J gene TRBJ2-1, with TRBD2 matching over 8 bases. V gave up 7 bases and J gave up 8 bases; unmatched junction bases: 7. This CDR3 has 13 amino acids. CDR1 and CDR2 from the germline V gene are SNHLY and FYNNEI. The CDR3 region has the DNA TGTGCCAGCACCCCGGGACTAGGAGATGAGCAGTTCTTC. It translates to CASTPGLGDEQFF.

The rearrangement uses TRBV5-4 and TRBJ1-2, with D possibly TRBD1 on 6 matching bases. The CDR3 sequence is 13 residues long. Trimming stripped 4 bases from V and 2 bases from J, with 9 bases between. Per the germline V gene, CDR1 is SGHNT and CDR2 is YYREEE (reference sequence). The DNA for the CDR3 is TGTGCCAGCAGCCTGGGACAAAACTATGGCTACACCTTC. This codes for CASSLGQNYGYTF.

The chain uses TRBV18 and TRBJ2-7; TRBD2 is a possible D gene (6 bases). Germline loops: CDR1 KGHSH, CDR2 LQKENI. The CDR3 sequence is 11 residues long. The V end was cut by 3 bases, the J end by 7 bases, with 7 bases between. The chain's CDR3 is CASSPAGEQYF. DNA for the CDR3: TGTGCCAGCTCACCCGCGGGGGAGCAGTACTTC. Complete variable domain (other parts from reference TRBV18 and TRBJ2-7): NAGVMQNPRHLVRRRGQEARLRCSPMKGHSHVYWYRQLPEEGLKFMVYLQKENIIDESGMPKERFSAEFPKEGPSILRIQQVVRGDSAAYFCASSPAGEQYFGPGTRLTVT.

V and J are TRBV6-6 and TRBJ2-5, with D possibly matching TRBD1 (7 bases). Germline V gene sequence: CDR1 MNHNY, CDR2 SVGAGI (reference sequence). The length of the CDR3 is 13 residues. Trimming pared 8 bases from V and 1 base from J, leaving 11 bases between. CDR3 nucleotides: TGTGCCAGCGCGGGACAGCCCCAAGAGACCCAGTACTTC. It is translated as CASAGQPQETQYF.

The CDR3, as DNA: TGTGCCAGCAGGGATACTAGCGTCAATGAGCAGTTCTTC. Translated, it gives CASRDTSVNEQFF. The rearrangement joins TRBV6-6 to TRBJ2-1; TRBD2 matches 7 bases. J gave up 6 bases and V 6 bases, and 5 bases lay outside the gene matches. CDR3 length: 13 residues. From germline, CDR1 is MNHNY and CDR2 SVGAGI (reference sequence).

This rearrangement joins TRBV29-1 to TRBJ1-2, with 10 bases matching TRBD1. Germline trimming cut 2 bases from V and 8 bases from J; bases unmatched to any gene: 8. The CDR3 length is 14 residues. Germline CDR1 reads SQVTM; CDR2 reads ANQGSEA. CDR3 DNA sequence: TGCAGCGTTGAACCTCCGGACAGGGGGGACGGCTACACCTTC. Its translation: CSVEPPDRGDGYTF.

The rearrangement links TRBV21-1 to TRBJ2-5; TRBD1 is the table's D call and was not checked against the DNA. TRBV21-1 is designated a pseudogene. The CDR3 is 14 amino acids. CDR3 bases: TGTGCCACCACGAGACAGGGAACAAGGAAGACCCAGTACTTC. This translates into CATTRQGTRKTQYF.

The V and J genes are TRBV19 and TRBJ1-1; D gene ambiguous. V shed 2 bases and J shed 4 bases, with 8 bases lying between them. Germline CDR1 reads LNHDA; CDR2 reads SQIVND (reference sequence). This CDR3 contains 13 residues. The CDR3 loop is CASSINRGTEAFF. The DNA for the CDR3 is TGTGCCAGTAGTATAAACCGGGGCACTGAAGCTTTCTTT.

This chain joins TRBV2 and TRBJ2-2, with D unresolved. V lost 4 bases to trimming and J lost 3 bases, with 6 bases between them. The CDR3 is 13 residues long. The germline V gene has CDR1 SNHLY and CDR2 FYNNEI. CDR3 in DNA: TGTGCCAGCAGTGCACAGTACACCGGGGAGCTGTTTTTT. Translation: CASSAQYTGELFF. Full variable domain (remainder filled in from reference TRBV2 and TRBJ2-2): EPEVTQTPSHQVTQMGQEVILRCVPISNHLYFYWYRQILGQKVEFLVSFYNNEISEKSEIFDDQFSVERPDGSNFTLKIRSTKLEDSAMYFCASSAQYTGELFFGEGSRLTVL.